This is a list of T cell receptor beta chains from one sample in a study of shared clonotypes between healthy human individuals. Profiled with immunoSEQ multiplex PCR; TCRdb holds only in-frame clones, not every one. This sample has millions of clones, with approximately 95% found just once. Sequenced: naive CD8+ T cells sorted from blood. Source of these receptors: a man younger than 35 in good health. The conserved cysteine and the conserved F or W are not part of the CDR3 here.

>TRBJ2-5|TRBV9
ASSPIGGFGETQY
>TRBJ1-1|TRBV11-2
ASSLGLVRLNTEAF
>TRBJ2-2|TRBV7-9
ASSPSVTGELF
>TRBJ2-5|TRBV27
ASGGVRETQY
>TRBJ2-1|TRBV4-1
ASSQERASGRIGNEQF
>TRBJ2-1|TRBV7-8
ASSLLKAYNEQF
>TRBJ1-6|TRBV7-2
ASSQTAYNSPLH
>TRBJ2-7|TRBV5-6
ASSGGGDYEQY
>TRBJ1-2|TRBV7-9
ASSLYQGSPYGYT
>TRBJ1-2|TRBV10-3
AISESKGAPSYGYT
>TRBJ2-5|TRBV9
ASSMDTRETQY
>TRBJ2-7|TRBV25-1
ASKDRGLEQY
>TRBJ1-2|TRBV4-1
ASSQLITGADGYT
>TRBJ2-1|TRBV5-1
ASSEGSTRASINEQF
>TRBJ2-1|TRBV5-1
ASSLGGGRNEQF
>TRBJ2-3|TRBV6-1
ASSDPLRLAARTDTQY
>TRBJ1-1|TRBV19
ASSRVPNTEAF
>TRBJ2-1|TRBV28
ASSPTSRDRVREQF
>TRBJ1-1|TRBV27
ASRLQVFNPEAF
>TRBJ2-5|TRBV29-1
SVVGQGMVETQY
>TRBJ1-6|TRBV6-5
ASSKGQGRNSPLH
>TRBJ2-3|TRBV2
ASSGTPAGVTDTQY
>TRBJ1-2|TRBV9
ASSRGQGIYGYT
>TRBJ2-1|TRBV5-1
ASSLGRVWARYNEQF
>TRBJ1-3|TRBV14
ASSRDSGSGNTIY
>TRBJ2-7|TRBV27
ASRSRGGPYEQY
>TRBJ1-2|TRBV5-1
ASSFTASYGYT
>TRBJ1-5|TRBV27
ASSWQGDQPQH
>TRBJ2-2|TRBV5-1
ASSPPWDRDAGELF
>TRBJ2-3|TRBV10-3
AISDPTGGLADTQY
>TRBJ2-1|TRBV9
ASSEDNGVSDEQF
>TRBJ2-7|TRBV7-9
ASSLGGSSEQY
>TRBJ2-7|TRBV7-8
ASSLGTGLLSYEQY
>TRBJ2-7|TRBV7-9
ASSLSGYEQY
>TRBJ2-7|TRBV7-9
ASSLGRQGIYEQY
>TRBJ2-1|TRBV9
ASSDKGLGYNEQF
>TRBJ2-7|TRBV27
ASSLGEGYEQY
>TRBJ1-6|TRBV10-3
AISDQGDNSPLH
>TRBJ2-7|TRBV6-5
ASSYGGGGSYEQY
>TRBJ2-7|TRBV19
ASSPGLSYEQY
>TRBJ2-3|TRBV5-1
ASRWPAGVTDTQY
>TRBJ1-2|TRBV2
ATLRQGAFYGYT
>TRBJ2-5|TRBV7-6
ASSPGPQETQY
>TRBJ2-1|TRBV27
ASSRSYNEQF
>TRBJ2-1|TRBV7-3
ASSPQPGGGAYNEQF
>TRBJ2-1|TRBV4-1
ASRSQGSGSYNEQF
>TRBJ1-4|TRBV19
ASRTARQGSEKLF
>TRBJ1-1|TRBV27
ASSLTGSNTEAF
>TRBJ2-1|TRBV19
ASSIRGYNEQF
>TRBJ2-1|TRBV20-1
SARLVNEQF
>TRBJ2-1|TRBV9
ASSEGSLSEQF
>TRBJ1-1|TRBV15
ATSRDYEAF
>TRBJ2-7|TRBV2
ASSDGQYEQY
>TRBJ2-3|TRBV6-1
ASSKTSGVADTQY
>TRBJ2-7|TRBV10-3
AISDSGSSYEQY
>TRBJ1-6|TRBV30
AWNNHGPNSPLH